This entry describes one T cell receptor beta chain. Its antigen is unknown. The germline gene is not matched at one end of the junction; a read error may be the cause. These data belong to a study of tumor and adjacent non-tumor tissue in lung cancer. Looking at the study overall: There were 12 adenocarcinoma, 2 squamous cell carcinoma and 1 small cell lung cancer cases.

This sample's RNA came from whole unsorted tissue. TCRbeta libraries were built with three rounds of nested PCR, modified from ARM-PCR. TCRdb reprocessed the multiplex PCR reads via MiXCR and lists one record per CDR3 protein. The sample yields some 99,000 distinct CDR3 sequences, more than 70% seen once. Broader study findings: Significantly higher TCR diversity was found in tumor than normal lung. Patients with more diverse tumor TCRs had worse survival.

The CDR3 totals 15 residues. Germline V lookup: CDR1 SQVTM, CDR2 ANQGSEA. J is TRBJ2-3 and V is TRBV29-1; 7 bases are a match to TRBD1. Sequenced: lung tumor tissue. The receptor comes from a woman in her sixties or seventies with non-small cell lung cancer. The CDR3 bases are TGCAGTGTTGAAGAACGGTACAGGGGCTCAGATACGCAGTATTTT. Protein product: CSVEERYRGSDTQYF.